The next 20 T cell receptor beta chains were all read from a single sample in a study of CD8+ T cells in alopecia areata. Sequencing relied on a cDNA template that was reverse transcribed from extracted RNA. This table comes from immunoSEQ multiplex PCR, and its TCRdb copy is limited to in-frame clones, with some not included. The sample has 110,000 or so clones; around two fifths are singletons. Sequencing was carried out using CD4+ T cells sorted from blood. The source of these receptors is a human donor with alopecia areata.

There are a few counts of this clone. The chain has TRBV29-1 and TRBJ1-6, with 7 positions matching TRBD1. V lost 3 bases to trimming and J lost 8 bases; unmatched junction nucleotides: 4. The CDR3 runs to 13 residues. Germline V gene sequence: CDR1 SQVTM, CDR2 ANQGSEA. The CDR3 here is CSVDLTGYSPLHF. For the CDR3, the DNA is TGCAGCGTTGATTTGACAGGGTATTCACCCCTCCACTTT. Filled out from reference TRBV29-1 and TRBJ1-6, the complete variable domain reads SAVISQKPSRDICQRGTSLTIQCQVDSQVTMMFWYRQQPGQSLTLIATANQGSEATYESGFVIDKFPISRPNLTFSTLTVSNMSPEDSSIYLCSVDLTGYSPLHFGNGTRLTVT.

CDR3 sequence reads: CASDRLASGNEQFF. The CDR3, as DNA: TGTGCCAGCGACCGCTTGGCTAGCGGAAATGAGCAGTTCTTC. The chain couples TRBV2 to TRBJ2-1, with 7 bases aligning to TRBD2. J was trimmed by 7 bases and V by 8 bases; bases with no gene match: 11. CDR1 and CDR2 (germline): SNHLY, FYNNEI. This CDR3 has 14 amino acids.

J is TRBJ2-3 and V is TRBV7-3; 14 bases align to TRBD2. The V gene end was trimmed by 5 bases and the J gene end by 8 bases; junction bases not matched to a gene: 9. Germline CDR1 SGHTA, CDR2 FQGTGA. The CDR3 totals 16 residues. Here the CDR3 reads CASSPQGLAGAVTQYF. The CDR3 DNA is TGTGCCAGCAGCCCACAGGGACTAGCGGGGGCTGTTACGCAGTATTTT.

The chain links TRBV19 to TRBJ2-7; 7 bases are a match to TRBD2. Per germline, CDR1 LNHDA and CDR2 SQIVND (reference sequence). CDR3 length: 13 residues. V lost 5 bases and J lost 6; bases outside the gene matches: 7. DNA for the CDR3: TGTGCCAGTAGTTCCCGGGTAGCGGGCGAGCAGTACTTC. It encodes CASSSRVAGEQYF.

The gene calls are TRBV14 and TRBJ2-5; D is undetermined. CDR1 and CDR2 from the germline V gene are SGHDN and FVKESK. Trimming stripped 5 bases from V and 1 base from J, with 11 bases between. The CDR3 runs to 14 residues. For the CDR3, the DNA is TGTGCCAGCAGCTCTCCCTCCCCCCAAGAGACCCAGTACTTC. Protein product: CASSSPSPQETQYF.

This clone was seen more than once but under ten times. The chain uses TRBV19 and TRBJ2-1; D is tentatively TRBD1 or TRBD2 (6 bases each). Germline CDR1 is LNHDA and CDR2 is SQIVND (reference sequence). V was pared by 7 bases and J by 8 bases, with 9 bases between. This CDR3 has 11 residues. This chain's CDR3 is CASTRGHEQFF. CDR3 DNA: TGTGCCAGTACACGGGGGCATGAGCAGTTCTTC.

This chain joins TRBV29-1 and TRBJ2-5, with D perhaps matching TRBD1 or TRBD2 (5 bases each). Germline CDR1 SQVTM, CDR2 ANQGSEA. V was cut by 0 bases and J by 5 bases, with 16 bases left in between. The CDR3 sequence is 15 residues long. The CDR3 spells CSVEDRGQGRETQYF. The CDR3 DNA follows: TGCAGCGTTGAAGATCGAGGGCAGGGCCGCGAGACCCAGTACTTC.

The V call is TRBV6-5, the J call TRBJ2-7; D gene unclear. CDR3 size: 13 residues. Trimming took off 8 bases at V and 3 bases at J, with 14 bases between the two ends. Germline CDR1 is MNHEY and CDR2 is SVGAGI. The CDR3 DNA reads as TGTGCCAGCGGGTCCCTCGCAAACTACGAGCAGTACTTC. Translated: CASGSLANYEQYF.

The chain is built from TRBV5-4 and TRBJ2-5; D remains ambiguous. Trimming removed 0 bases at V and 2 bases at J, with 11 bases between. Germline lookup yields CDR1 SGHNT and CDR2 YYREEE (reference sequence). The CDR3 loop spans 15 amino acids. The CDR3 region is CASSLAGSLQETQYF. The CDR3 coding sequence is TGTGCCAGCAGCTTGGCTGGCAGTTTACAAGAGACCCAGTACTTC.

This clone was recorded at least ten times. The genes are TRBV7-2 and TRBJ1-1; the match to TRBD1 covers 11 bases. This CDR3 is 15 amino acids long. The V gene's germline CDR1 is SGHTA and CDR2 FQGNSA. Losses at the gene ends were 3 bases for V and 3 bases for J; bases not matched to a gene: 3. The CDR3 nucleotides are TGTGCCAGCAGCTTCGGGACAGGGGGGTACACTGAAGCTTTCTTT. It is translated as CASSFGTGGYTEAFF. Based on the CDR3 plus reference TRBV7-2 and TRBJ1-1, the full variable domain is GAGVSQSPSNKVTEKGKDVELRCDPISGHTALYWYRQSLGQGLEFLIYFQGNSAPDKSGLPSDRFSAERTGGSVSTLTIQRTQQEDSAVYLCASSFGTGGYTEAFFGQGTRLTVV.

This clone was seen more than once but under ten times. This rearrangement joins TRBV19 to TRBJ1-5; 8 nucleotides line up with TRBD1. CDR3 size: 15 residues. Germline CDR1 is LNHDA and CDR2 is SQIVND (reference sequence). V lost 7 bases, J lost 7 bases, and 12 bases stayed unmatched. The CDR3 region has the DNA TGTGCCAGTACCGCTGGACAGGGTTGGGGACAGCCCCAGCATTTT. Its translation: CASTAGQGWGQPQHF.

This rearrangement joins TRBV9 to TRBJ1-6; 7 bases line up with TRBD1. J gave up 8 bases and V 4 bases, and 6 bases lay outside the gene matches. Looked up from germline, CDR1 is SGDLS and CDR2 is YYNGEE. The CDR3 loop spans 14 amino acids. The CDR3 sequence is CASSTGELDSPLHF. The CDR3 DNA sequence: TGTGCCAGCAGCACAGGGGAGTTGGATTCACCCCTCCACTTT.

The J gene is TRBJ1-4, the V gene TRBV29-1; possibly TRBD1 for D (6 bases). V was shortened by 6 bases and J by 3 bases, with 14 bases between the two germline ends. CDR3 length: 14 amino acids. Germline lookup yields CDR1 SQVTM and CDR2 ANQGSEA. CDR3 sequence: CSVRGRMANEKLFF. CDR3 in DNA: TGCAGCGTCCGGGGGCGGATGGCTAATGAAAAACTGTTTTTT.

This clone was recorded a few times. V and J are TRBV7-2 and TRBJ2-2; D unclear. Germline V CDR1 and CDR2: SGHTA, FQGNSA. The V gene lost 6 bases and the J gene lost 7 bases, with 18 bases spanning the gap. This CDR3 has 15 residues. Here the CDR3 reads CASSPRRLGFGELFF. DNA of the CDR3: TGTGCCAGCAGTCCGCGGCGGCTAGGCTTCGGGGAGCTGTTTTTT.

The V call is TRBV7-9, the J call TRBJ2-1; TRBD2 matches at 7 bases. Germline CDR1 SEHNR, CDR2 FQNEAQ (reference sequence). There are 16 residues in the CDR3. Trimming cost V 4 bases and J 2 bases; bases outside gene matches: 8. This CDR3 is CASSSRRGEAYNEQFF. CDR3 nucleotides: TGTGCCAGCAGCTCCCGCCGGGGGGAAGCCTACAATGAGCAGTTCTTC.

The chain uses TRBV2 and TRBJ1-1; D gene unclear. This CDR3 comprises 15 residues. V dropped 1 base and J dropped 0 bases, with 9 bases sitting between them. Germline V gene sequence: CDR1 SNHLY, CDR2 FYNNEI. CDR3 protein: CASSEDQAMNTEAFF. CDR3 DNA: TGTGCCAGCAGTGAAGATCAGGCAATGAACACTGAAGCTTTCTTT.

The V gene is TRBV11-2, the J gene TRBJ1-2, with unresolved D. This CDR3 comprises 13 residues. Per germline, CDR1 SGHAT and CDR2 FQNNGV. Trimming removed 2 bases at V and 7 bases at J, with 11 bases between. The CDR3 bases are TGTGCCAGCAGCTTATCCTTGGACGGTGGCTACACCTTC. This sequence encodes CASSLSLDGGYTF.

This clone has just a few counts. The chain's CDR3 is CSARTRGADTQYF. The CDR3 bases are TGCAGCGCTCGGACACGGGGCGCAGATACGCAGTATTTT. This chain uses TRBV29-1 with TRBJ2-3; D assignment may be TRBD1 or TRBD2 (5 bases each). CDR1 SQVTM and CDR2 ANQGSEA come from the germline V gene. V was clipped by 7 bases and J by 4 bases, with 15 bases between them. This CDR3 is 13 amino acids long.

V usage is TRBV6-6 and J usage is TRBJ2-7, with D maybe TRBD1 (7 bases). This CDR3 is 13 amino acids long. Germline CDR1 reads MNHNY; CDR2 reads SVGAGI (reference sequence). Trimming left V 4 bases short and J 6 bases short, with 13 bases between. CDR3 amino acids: CASSWRGQGEQYF. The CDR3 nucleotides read TGTGCCAGCAGTTGGAGGGGGCAAGGCGAGCAGTACTTC.

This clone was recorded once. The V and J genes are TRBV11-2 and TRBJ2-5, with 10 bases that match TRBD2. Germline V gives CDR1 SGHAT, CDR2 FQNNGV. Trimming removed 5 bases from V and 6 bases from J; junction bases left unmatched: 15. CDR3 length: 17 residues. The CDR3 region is CASSPALRAGGPKTQYF. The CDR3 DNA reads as TGTGCCAGCAGCCCCGCCCTACGAGCGGGAGGGCCAAAGACCCAGTACTTC. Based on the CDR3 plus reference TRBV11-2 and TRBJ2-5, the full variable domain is EAGVAQSPRYKIIEKRQSVAFWCNPISGHATLYWYQQILGQGPKLLIQFQNNGVVDDSQLPKDRFSAERLKGVDSTLKIQPAKLEDSAVYLCASSPALRAGGPKTQYFGPGTRLLVL.